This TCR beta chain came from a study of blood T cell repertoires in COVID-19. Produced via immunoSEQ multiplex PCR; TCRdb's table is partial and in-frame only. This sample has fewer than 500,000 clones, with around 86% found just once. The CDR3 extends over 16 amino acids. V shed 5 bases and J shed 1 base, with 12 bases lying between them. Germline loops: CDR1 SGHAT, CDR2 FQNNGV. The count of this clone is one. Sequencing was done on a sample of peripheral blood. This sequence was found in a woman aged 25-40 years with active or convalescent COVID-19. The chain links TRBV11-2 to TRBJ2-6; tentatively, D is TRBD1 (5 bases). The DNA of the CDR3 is TGTGCCAGCAGCACCCATAAGGGGTCTGGGGCCAACGTCCTGACTTTC. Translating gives CASSTHKGSGANVLTF.